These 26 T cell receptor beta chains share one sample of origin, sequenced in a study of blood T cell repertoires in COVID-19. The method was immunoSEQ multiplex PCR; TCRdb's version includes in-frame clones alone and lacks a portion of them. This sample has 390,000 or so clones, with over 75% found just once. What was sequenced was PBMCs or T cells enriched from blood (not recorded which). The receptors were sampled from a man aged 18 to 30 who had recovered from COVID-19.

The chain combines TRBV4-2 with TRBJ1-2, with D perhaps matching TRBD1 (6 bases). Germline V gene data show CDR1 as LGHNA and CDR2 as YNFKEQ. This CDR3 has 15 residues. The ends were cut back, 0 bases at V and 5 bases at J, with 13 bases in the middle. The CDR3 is CASSQDRGKGYGYTF. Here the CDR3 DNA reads TGTGCCAGCAGCCAAGATAGGGGGAAGGGGTATGGCTACACCTTC.

The CDR3 region is CASSQDRVGTGGYGYTF. The CDR3 DNA is TGTGCCAGCAGCCAAGATAGGGTTGGGACAGGGGGTTATGGCTACACCTTC. The rearrangement links TRBV3-1 (or the pseudogene TRBV3-2) to TRBJ1-2; 11 positions match TRBD1. Unmatched junction bases numbered 8, after V lost 0 bases and J lost 5 bases. The germline V gene has CDR1 LGHDT and CDR2 YNNKEL (reference sequence). There are 17 residues in the CDR3.

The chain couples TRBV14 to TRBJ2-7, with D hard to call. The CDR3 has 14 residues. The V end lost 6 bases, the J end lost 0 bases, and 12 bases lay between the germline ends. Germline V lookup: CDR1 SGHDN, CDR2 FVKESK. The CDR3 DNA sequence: TGTGCCAGCAGTCTTTGGGCGAGCTCCTACGAGCAGTACTTC. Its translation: CASSLWASSYEQYF.

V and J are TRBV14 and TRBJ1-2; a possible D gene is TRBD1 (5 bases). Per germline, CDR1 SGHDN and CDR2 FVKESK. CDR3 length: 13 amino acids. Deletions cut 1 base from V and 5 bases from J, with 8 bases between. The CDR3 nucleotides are TGTGCCAGCAGCCAAGTCAGGGTTTATGGCTACACCTTC. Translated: CASSQVRVYGYTF.

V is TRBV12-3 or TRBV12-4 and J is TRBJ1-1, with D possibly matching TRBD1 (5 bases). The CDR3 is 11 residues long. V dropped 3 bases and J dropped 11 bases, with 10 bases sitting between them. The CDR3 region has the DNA TGTGCCAGCAGTTTGGGACTTGGGGCTTTCTTT. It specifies CASSLGLGAFF.

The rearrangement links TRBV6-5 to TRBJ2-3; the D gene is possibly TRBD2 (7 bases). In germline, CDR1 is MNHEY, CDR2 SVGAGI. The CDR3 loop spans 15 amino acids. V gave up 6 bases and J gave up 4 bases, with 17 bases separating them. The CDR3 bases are TGTGCCAGCAGCCACAGGGCTAGCGGTGCAGATACGCAGTATTTT. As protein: CASSHRASGADTQYF.

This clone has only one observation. This CDR3 is CAWGPGGTEAFF. CDR3 nucleotide sequence: TGTGCCTGGGGTCCAGGGGGGACTGAAGCTTTCTTT. J is TRBJ1-1 and V is TRBV30; 7 bases map to TRBD1. J was trimmed by 5 bases and V by 5 bases; bases with no gene match: 5. The CDR3 is 12 amino acids. Germline CDR1 GTSNPN, CDR2 SVGIG (reference sequence).

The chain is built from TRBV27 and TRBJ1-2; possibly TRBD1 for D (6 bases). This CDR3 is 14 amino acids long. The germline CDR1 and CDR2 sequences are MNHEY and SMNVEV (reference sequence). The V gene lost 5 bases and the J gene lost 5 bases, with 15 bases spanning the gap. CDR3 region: CASSPKGVTYGYTF. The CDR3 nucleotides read TGTGCCAGCAGTCCTAAGGGGGTCACTTATGGCTACACCTTC.

The CDR3 here is CASSPGTSGRVTYEQYF. CDR3 in DNA: TGCGCCAGCAGCCCTGGGACTAGCGGGAGGGTCACCTACGAGCAGTACTTC. This chain connects TRBV5-1 to TRBJ2-7, with TRBD2 matching over 16 bases. CDR3 length equals 17 residues. Losses at the gene ends were 4 bases for V and 2 bases for J; bases not matched to a gene: 6. The germline V gene has CDR1 SGHRS and CDR2 YFSETQ.

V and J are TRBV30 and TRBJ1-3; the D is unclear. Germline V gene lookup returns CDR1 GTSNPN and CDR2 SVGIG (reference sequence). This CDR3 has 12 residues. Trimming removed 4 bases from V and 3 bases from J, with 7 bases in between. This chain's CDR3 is CAWTPGGNTIYF. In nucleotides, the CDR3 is TGTGCCTGGACCCCCGGTGGAAACACCATATATTTT. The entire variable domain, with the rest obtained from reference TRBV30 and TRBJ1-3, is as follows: SQTIHQWPATLVQPVGSPLSLECTVEGTSNPNLYWYRQAAGRGLQLLFYSVGIGQISSEVPQNLSASRPQDRQFILSSKKLLLSDSGFYLCAWTPGGNTIYFGEGSWLTVV.

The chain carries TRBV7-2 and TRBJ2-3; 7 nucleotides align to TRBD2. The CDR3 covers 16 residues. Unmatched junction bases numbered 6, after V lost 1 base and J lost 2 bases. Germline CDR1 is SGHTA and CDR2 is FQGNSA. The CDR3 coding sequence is TGTGCCAGCAGCTTAGGGTGGGGGGGAGTCACAGATACGCAGTATTTT. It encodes CASSLGWGGVTDTQYF.

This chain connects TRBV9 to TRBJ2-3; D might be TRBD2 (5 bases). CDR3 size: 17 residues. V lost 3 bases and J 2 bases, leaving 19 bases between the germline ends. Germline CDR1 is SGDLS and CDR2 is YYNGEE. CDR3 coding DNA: TGTGCCAGCAGCGGAAAACGAGGGAGCGGACTCACAGATACGCAGTATTTT. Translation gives CASSGKRGSGLTDTQYF.

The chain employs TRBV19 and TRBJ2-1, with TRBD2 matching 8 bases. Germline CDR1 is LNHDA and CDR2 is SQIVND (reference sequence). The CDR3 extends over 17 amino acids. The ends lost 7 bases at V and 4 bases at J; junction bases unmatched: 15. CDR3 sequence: CASTNEGGTRSYNEQFF. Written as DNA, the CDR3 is TGTGCCAGTACCAACGAAGGCGGGACTAGAAGTTACAATGAGCAGTTCTTC. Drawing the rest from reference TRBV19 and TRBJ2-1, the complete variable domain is DGGITQSPKYLFRKEGQNVTLSCEQNLNHDAMYWYRQDPGQGLRLIYYSQIVNDFQKGDIAEGYSVSREKKESFPLTVTSAQKNPTAFYLCASTNEGGTRSYNEQFFGPGTRLTVL.

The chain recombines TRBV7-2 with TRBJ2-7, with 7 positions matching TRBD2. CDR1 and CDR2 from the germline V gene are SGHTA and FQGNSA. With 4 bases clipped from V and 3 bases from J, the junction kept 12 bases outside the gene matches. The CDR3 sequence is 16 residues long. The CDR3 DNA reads TGTGCCAGCAGCTCTCGGGGGGACCAGAGGGGCTACGAGCAGTACTTC. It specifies CASSSRGDQRGYEQYF.

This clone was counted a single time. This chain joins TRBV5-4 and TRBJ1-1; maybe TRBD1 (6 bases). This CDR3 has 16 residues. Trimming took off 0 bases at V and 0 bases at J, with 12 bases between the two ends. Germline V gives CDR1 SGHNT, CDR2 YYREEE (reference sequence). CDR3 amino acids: CASSLALGTMNTEAFF. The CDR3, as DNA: TGTGCCAGCAGCTTGGCTCTTGGGACAATGAACACTGAAGCTTTCTTT.

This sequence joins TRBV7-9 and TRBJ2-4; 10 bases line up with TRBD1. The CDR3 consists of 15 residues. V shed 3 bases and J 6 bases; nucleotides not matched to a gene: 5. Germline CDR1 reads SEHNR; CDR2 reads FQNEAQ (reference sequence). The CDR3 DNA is TGTGCCAGCAGCTTTTATCGGGACAGGGGAAACATTCAGTACTTC. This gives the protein CASSFYRDRGNIQYF.

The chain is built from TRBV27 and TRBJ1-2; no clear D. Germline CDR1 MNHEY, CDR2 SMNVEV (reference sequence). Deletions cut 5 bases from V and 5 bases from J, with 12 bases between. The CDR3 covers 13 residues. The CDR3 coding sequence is TGTGCCAGCAGTCAAGGAGGTGGATATGGCTACACCTTC. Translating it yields CASSQGGGYGYTF.

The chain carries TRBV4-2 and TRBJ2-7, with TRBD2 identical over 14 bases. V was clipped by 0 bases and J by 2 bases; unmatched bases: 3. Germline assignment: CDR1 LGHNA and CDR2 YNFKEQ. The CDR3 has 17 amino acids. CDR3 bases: TGTGCCAGCAGCCAAGATTGGGGACTAGCGGGGGCCTACGAGCAGTACTTC. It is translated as CASSQDWGLAGAYEQYF.

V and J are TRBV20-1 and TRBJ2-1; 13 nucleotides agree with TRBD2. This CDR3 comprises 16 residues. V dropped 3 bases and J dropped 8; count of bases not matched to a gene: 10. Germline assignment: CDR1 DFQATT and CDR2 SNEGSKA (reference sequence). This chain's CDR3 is CSASSKGTSGTDEQFF. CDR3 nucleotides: TGCAGTGCTAGTTCTAAGGGGACTAGCGGGACCGATGAGCAGTTCTTC.

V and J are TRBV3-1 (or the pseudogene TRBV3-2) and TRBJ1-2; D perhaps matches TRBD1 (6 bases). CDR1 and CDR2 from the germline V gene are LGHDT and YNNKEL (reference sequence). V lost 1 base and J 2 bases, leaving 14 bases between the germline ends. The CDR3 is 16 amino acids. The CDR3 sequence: CASSQVTHQGNYGYTF. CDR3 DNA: TGTGCCAGCAGCCAAGTGACTCATCAGGGGAACTATGGCTACACCTTC.

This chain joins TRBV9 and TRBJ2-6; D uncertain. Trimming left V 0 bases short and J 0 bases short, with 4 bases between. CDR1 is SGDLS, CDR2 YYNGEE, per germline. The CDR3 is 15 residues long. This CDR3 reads CASSVGASGANVLTF. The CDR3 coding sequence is TGTGCCAGCAGCGTAGGAGCCTCTGGGGCCAACGTCCTGACTTTC.

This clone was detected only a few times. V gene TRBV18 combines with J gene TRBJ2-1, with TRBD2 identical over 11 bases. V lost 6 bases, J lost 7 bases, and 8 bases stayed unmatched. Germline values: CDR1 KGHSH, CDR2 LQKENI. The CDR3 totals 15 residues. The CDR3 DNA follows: TGTGCCAGCTCGATAACTAGCGGGAGTGGGAATGAGCAGTTCTTC. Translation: CASSITSGSGNEQFF.

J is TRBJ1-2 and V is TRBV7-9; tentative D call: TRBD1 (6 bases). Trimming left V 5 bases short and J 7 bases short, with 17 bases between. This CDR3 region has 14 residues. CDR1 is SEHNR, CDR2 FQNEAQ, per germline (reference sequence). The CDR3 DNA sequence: TGTGCCAGCAGCGCAAGCGGGGGCACTATTGGCTACACCTTC. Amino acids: CASSASGGTIGYTF.

The CDR3 bases are TGCGCCAGCAGCTTGGACAGGGGACAAAACAATGAGCAGTTCTTC. Its translation is CASSLDRGQNNEQFF. The chain couples TRBV5-1 to TRBJ2-1; TRBD1 matches at 7 bases. Germline V gene data show CDR1 as SGHRS and CDR2 as YFSETQ. The V gene end was trimmed by 0 bases and the J gene end by 5 bases; junction bases not matched to a gene: 5. This CDR3 comprises 15 residues.

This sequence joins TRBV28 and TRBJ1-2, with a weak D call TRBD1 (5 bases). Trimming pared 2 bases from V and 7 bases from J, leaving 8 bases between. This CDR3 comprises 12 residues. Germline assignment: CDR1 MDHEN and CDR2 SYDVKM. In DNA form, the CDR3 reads TGTGCCAGCAGTTTAAGGGGTTTTGGCTACACCTTC. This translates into CASSLRGFGYTF.

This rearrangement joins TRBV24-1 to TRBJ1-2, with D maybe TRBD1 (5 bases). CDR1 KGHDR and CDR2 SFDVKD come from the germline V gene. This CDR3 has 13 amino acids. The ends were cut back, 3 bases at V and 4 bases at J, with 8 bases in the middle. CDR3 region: CATSDGGLYGYTF. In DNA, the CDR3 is TGTGCCACCAGTGATGGGGGACTCTATGGCTACACCTTC.